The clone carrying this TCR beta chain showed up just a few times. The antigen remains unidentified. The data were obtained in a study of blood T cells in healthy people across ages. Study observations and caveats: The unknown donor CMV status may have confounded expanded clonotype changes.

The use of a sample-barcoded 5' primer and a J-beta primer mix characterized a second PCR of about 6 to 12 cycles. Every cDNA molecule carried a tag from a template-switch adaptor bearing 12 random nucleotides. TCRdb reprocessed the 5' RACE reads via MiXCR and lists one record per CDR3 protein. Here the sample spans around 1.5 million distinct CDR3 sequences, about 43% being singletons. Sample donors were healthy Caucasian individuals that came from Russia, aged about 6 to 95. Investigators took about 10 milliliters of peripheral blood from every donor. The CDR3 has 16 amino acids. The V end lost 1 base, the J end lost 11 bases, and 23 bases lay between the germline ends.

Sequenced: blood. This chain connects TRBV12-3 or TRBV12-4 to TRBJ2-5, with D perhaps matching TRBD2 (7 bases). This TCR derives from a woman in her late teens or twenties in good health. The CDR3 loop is CASSLVGEGVYNEQYF. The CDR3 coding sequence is TGTGCCAGCAGTTTAGTGGGGGAGGGGGTCTACAATGAGCAGTACTTC.